Below, 16 T cell receptor beta chains from the same sample are listed, as sequenced in a study of T cells in women clearing cervical HPV infection. Clones were sequenced by immunoSEQ multiplex PCR, and TCRdb holds only the in-frame ones, with some missing. This repertoire includes around 22,000 clones. Sample: blood buffy coat. All receptors come from a woman between 18 and 70 years old with a cervical HPV16 infection that either progressed to CIN3+ or cleared (not recorded which).

Remarks on this clone: The read halts 3 residues ahead of the CDR3 end, with the missing end drawn from the germline J gene. The V gene is TRBV4-2, the J gene TRBJ2-5, with 10 bases fitting TRBD2. V was clipped by 3 bases and J by 5 bases; unmatched bases: 9. This CDR3 region has 16 residues. Germline V gene sequence: CDR1 LGHNA, CDR2 YNFKEQ. The part of the CDR3 DNA that was read is TGTGCCAGCAGCCAGACCAGAGCGGGGGGGCCGGAGACC. This codes for CASSQTRAGGPET. The entire CDR3 reads CASSQTRAGGPETQYF.

Turning to this clone: The DNA ends 3 residues before the CDR3 does, and the rest of the CDR3 is filled in from the germline J gene. This sequence joins TRBV20-1 and TRBJ1-5; 7 bases match TRBD1. In germline, CDR1 is DFQATT, CDR2 SNEGSKA (reference sequence). CDR3 length: 14 amino acids. V lost 6 bases, J lost 0 bases, and 5 bases stayed unmatched. The CDR3 loop reads CSASTGFSNQPQHF. Partial CDR3 DNA: TGCAGTGCATCGACAGGGTTTAGCAATCAGCCC.

Turning to this clone: The CDR3 extends 3 residues past the end of the read, so its final part is completed from the germline J gene. J is TRBJ2-4 and V is TRBV30; possible D gene TRBD2, 5 bases. The CDR3 totals 13 residues. CDR1 GTSNPN and CDR2 SVGIG come from the germline V gene (reference sequence). The CDR3 DNA, read in part, is TGTGCCTGGAGTGTACAAGGACTCTATGGT. It encodes CAWSVQGLYG. The whole CDR3 reads CAWSVQGLYGQYF.

Note on this clone: The read stops 3 residues short of the end of the CDR3; the missing end is completed from the germline J gene. The chain employs TRBV5-1 and TRBJ1-6, with D possibly being TRBD1 (5 bases). Germline-derived CDR1 and CDR2 are SGHRS and YFSETQ. This CDR3 has 15 amino acids. V shed 0 bases and J shed 10 bases, with 14 bases lying between them. The sequenced part of the CDR3 DNA is TGCGCCAGCAGCTTGGGACAATCCCGGGGGTCACCC. As protein: CASSLGQSRGSP. The whole CDR3 sequence reads CASSLGQSRGSPLHF.

As regards this clone: The CDR3 end lies 3 residues beyond the end of the read and is filled in from the germline J gene. The genes are TRBV20-1 and TRBJ2-1; D is perhaps TRBD1 (6 bases). Germline V CDR1 and CDR2: DFQATT, SNEGSKA (reference sequence). V was trimmed by 2 bases and J by 5 bases, leaving 16 bases between them. CDR3 length: 15 amino acids. This CDR3 reads CSARSWSRGNNEQFF. The DNA read from the CDR3 is TGCAGTGCTAGATCCTGGTCCAGGGGTAACAATGAG.

About this clone itself: The read ends 3 residues early relative to the CDR3; the germline J gene fills the gap. The chain uses TRBV29-1 and TRBJ1-1; no reliable D call. This CDR3 is 14 amino acids long. CDR1 and CDR2 from the germline V gene are SQVTM and ANQGSEA. Trimming stripped 3 bases from V and 6 bases from J, with 17 bases between. CDR3 amino acids: CSVDIPGLRSEAFF. The covered CDR3 bases are TGCAGCGTTGATATCCCAGGTCTGAGGTCTGAA.

Comment on this clone: The observed sequence ends 3 residues before the CDR3 terminus, with the missing tail filled in from the germline J gene. This chain links TRBV19 with TRBJ2-6; 11 positions match TRBD2. The V and J ends lost 3 bases and 2 bases, in that order; junction bases with no gene match: 0. This CDR3 contains 16 residues. The germline gives CDR1 LNHDA, CDR2 SQIVND (reference sequence). CDR3 DNA, as far as it was read: TGTGCCAGTAGTATGGGACTAGCGGCTGGGGCCAACGTC. It yields the protein CASSMGLAAGANV. The full CDR3 is CASSMGLAAGANVLTF.

Concerning this clone itself: The read finishes 3 residues shy of the CDR3 end, and the germline J gene is used to complete it. V is TRBV7-8 and J is TRBJ2-2; D possibly corresponds to TRBD1 (6 bases). V lost 6 bases and J 4 bases, leaving 15 bases between the germline ends. There are 15 residues in the CDR3. From germline, CDR1 is SGHVS and CDR2 FQNEAQ. CDR3 loop: CASRRTGLGTGELFF. The sequenced CDR3 bases are TGTGCCAGCAGACGCACAGGGCTCGGCACCGGGGAG.

Notes on this clone: The read ends 3 residues before the CDR3 terminus; that terminus is restored from the germline J gene. The chain is built from TRBV2 and TRBJ1-1; 7 bases match TRBD1. The length of the CDR3 is 17 residues. Germline assignment: CDR1 SNHLY and CDR2 FYNNEI. The ends lost 0 bases at V and 4 bases at J; junction bases unmatched: 11. The sequenced CDR3 bases are TGTGCCAGCAGTGAAGCTTGGGCAGGGGGACATGGCACTGAA. This gives the protein CASSEAWAGGHGTE. The whole CDR3 sequence is CASSEAWAGGHGTEAFF.

Comments on this clone: Read coverage stops 3 residues before the CDR3 terminus; the germline J gene supplies the remainder. The V and J genes are TRBV23-1 and TRBJ2-2; possibly TRBD1 for D (5 bases). Being an ORF, TRBV23-1 has a function that is uncertain. The CDR3 runs 17 residues. CDR3 residues: CASRPQGLTSGANVLFF. The part of the CDR3 DNA that was read is TGCGCCAGCAGGCCACAAGGGTTAACGTCTGGGGCCAACGTG.

With respect to this clone: The CDR3 end is not reached by the read, which stops 3 residues before it; the germline J gene fills it in. The chain employs TRBV19 and TRBJ2-1; 10 nucleotides align to TRBD1. CDR1 and CDR2 from the germline V gene are LNHDA and SQIVND (reference sequence). The CDR3 extends over 16 amino acids. V lost 4 bases and J lost 4; bases outside the gene matches: 7. Incomplete CDR3 DNA: TGTGCCAGTAGTACTGCCGGGACAGGGGCATACAATGAG. Residues: CASSTAGTGAYNE. The whole CDR3 sequence is CASSTAGTGAYNEQFF.

On this clone itself: The CDR3 extends 3 residues past the end of the read, so its final part is completed from the germline J gene. This rearrangement joins TRBV2 to TRBJ1-5, with unresolved D. In germline, CDR1 is SNHLY, CDR2 FYNNEI. The CDR3 length is 13 residues. Trimming left V 10 bases short and J 4 bases short, with 14 bases between. The DNA read from the CDR3 is TGTGCCATCGCCCAGGACTGGAATCAGCCC. It translates to CAIAQDWNQP. The full CDR3 is CAIAQDWNQPQHF.

To note about this clone: Sequencing ends 3 residues short of the CDR3 end; the germline J gene provides the rest. The chain uses TRBV30 and TRBJ1-5; a weak D match, TRBD1 (5 bases). Per germline, CDR1 GTSNPN and CDR2 SVGIG (reference sequence). CDR3 length: 12 amino acids. With 3 bases removed from V and 6 bases from J, the gap between germline ends came to 9 bases. This chain's CDR3 is CAWSRGGQPQHF. The CDR3 bases that were read are TGTGCCTGGAGCCGGGGGGGTCAGCCC.

With regard to this clone: The CDR3 goes on 3 residues after the read ends, and that part is filled in from the germline J gene. The chain is built from TRBV30 and TRBJ1-2, with a possible D match to TRBD1 (6 bases). With 2 bases removed from V and 3 bases from J, the gap between germline ends came to 10 bases. From germline, CDR1 is GTSNPN and CDR2 SVGIG (reference sequence). The CDR3 loop spans 13 amino acids. Here the CDR3 reads CAWSNRADYGYTF. CDR3 DNA, as far as it was read: TGTGCCTGGAGTAACAGGGCGGACTATGGC.

A word on this clone: The read ends 3 residues shy of where the CDR3 ends; the end is completed using the germline J gene. The chain carries TRBV19 and TRBJ2-7; 8 positions agree with TRBD1. This CDR3 spans 16 amino acids. With V trimmed by 6 bases and J by 5 bases, 15 bases remained unmatched. Germline CDR1 and CDR2: LNHDA and SQIVND (reference sequence). CDR3: CASSLKRTGFSNEQYF. CDR3 bases read: TGTGCCAGTAGCCTGAAGCGGACAGGGTTTAGCAACGAG. Supplemented by reference TRBV19 and TRBJ2-7, the full variable domain reads DGGITQSPKYLFRKEGQNVTLSCEQNLNHDAMYWYRQDPGQGLRLIYYSQIVNDFQKGDIAEGYSVSREKKESFPLTVTSAQKNPTAFYLCASSLKRTGFSNEQYFGPGTRLTVT.

Points on this clone: The read ends 3 residues early relative to the CDR3; the germline J gene fills the gap. This chain links TRBV5-1 with TRBJ2-3, with TRBD1 identical over 7 bases. Trimming cost V 0 bases and J 2 bases; bases outside gene matches: 6. Germline-derived CDR1 and CDR2 are SGHRS and YFSETQ. The CDR3 totals 16 residues. The CDR3 loop reads CASSLDRTGYTDTQYF. Incomplete CDR3 DNA: TGCGCCAGCAGCTTGGACCGGACAGGTTACACAGATACG.